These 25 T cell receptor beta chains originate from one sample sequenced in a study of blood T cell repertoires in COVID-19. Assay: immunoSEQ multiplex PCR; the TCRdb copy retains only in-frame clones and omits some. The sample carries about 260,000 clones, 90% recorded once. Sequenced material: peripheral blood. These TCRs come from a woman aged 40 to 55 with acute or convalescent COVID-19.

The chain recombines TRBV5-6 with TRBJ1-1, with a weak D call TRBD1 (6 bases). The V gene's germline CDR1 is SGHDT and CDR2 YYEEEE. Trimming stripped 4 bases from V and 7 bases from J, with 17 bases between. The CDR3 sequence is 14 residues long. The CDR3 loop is CASSLIGAGVEAFF. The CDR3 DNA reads TGTGCCAGCAGCCTAATTGGGGCAGGGGTTGAAGCTTTCTTT.

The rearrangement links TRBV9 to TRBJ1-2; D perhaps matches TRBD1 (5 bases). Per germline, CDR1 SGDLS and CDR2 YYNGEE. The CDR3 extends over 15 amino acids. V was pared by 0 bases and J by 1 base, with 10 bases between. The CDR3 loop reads CASSVGNRFNYGYTF. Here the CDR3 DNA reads TGTGCCAGCAGCGTAGGTAACAGGTTTAACTATGGCTACACCTTC.

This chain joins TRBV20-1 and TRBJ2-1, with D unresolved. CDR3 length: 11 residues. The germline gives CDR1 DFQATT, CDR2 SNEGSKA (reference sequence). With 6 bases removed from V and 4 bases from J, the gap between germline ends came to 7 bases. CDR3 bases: TGCAGTGCCCCTAGTTACAATGAGCAGTTCTTC. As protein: CSAPSYNEQFF.

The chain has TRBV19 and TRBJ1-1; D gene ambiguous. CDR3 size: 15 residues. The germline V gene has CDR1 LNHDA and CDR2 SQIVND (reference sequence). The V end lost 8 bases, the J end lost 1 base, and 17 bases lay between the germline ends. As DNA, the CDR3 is TGTGCCAGTGGCAGCCTCTACAGATCGAACACTGAAGCTTTCTTT. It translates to CASGSLYRSNTEAFF.

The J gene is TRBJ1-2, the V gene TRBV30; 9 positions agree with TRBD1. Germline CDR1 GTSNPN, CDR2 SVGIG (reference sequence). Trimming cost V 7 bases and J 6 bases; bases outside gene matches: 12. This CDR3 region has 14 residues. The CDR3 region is CASSSGQGPDGYTF. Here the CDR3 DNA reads TGTGCCTCTTCATCGGGACAGGGTCCGGATGGCTACACCTTC.

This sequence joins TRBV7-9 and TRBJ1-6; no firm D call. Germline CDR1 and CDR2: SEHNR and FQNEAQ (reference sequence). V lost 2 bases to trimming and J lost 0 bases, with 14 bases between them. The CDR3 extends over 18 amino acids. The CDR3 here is CASSLQRQALSYNSPLHF. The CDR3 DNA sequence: TGTGCCAGCAGCTTACAGCGGCAGGCGCTCTCCTATAATTCACCCCTCCACTTT. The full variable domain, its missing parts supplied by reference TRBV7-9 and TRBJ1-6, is DTGVSQNPRHKITKRGQNVTFRCDPISEHNRLYWYRQTLGQGPEFLTYFQNEAQLEKSRLLSDRFSAERPKGSFSTLEIQRTEQGDSAMYLCASSLQRQALSYNSPLHFGNGTRLTVT.

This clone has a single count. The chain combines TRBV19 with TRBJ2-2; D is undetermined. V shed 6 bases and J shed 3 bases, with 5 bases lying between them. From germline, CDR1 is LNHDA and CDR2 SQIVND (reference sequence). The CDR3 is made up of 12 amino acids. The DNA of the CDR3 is TGTGCCAGTAGACGGGACACCGGGGAGCTGTTTTTT. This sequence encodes CASRRDTGELFF. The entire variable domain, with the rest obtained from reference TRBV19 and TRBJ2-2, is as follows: DGGITQSPKYLFRKEGQNVTLSCEQNLNHDAMYWYRQDPGQGLRLIYYSQIVNDFQKGDIAEGYSVSREKKESFPLTVTSAQKNPTAFYLCASRRDTGELFFGEGSRLTVL.

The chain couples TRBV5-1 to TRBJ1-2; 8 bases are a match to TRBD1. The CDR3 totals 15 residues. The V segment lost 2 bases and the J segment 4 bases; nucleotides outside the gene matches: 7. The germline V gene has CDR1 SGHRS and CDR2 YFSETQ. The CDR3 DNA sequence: TGCGCCAGCAGCTTCGTGGACAGGGTGGGCTATGGCTACACCTTC. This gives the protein CASSFVDRVGYGYTF.

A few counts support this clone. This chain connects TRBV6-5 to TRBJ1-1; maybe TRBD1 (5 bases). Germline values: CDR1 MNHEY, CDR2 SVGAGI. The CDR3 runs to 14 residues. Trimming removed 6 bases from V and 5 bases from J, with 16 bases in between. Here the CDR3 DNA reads TGTGCCAGCAGCGCTGGACATCTGAGAACTGAAGCTTTCTTT. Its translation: CASSAGHLRTEAFF.

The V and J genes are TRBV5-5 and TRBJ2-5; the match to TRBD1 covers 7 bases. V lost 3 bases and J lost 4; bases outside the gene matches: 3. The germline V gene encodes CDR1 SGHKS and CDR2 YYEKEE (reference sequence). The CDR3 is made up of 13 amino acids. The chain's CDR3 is CASSWGTVETQYF. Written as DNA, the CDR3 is TGTGCCAGCAGCTGGGGGACAGTAGAGACCCAGTACTTC.

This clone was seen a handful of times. In nucleotides, the CDR3 is TGTGCCATTAAAGGGACGGAGGGCTATGGCTACACCTTC. It specifies CAIKGTEGYGYTF. This sequence joins TRBV10-3 and TRBJ1-2; D may be TRBD1 (5 bases). CDR3 size: 13 residues. Germline values: CDR1 ENHRY, CDR2 SYGVKD. V lost 9 bases and J 4 bases, leaving 15 bases between the germline ends.

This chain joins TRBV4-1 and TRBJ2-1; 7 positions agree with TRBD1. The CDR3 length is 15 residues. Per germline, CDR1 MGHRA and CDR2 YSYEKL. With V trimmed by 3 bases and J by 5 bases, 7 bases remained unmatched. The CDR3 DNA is TGCGCCAGCAGCCACTCATTAGGGACAGACAATGAGCAGTTCTTC. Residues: CASSHSLGTDNEQFF.

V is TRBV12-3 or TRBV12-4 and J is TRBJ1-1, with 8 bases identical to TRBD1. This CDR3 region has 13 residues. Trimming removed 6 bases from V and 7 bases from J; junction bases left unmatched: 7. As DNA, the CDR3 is TGTGCCAGCAGCGACAGGGGTATTAGTGAAGCTTTCTTT. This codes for CASSDRGISEAFF.

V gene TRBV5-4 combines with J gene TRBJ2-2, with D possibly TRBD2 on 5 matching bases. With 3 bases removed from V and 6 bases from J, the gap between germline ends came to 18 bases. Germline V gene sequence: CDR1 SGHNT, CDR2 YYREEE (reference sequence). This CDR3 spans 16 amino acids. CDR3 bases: TGTGCCAGCAGCTCCTCCTTGGCCCTCGGGGCCGGGGAGCTGTTTTTT. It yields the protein CASSSSLALGAGELFF.

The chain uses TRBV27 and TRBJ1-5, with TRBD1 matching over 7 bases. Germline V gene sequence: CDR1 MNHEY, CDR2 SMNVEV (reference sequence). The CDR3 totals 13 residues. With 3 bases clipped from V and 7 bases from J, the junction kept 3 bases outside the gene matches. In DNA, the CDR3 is TGTGCCAGCAGTTTGATAGGGGGCCAGCCCCAGCATTTT. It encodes CASSLIGGQPQHF.

The chain's CDR3 is CASSRDNEQFF. DNA for the CDR3: TGTGCCAGCAGTCGAGACAATGAGCAGTTCTTC. This chain links TRBV6-5 with TRBJ2-1; no reliable D call. In germline, CDR1 is MNHEY, CDR2 SVGAGI. The V end was cut by 5 bases, the J end by 5 bases, with 4 bases between. The length of the CDR3 is 11 residues.

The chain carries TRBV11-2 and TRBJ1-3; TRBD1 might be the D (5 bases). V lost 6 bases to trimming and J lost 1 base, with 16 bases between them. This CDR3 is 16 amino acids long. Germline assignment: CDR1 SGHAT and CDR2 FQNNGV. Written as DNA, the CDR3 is TGTGCCAGCAGGACTCCTAGGGGAAGGTCTGGAAACACCATATATTTT. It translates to CASRTPRGRSGNTIYF.

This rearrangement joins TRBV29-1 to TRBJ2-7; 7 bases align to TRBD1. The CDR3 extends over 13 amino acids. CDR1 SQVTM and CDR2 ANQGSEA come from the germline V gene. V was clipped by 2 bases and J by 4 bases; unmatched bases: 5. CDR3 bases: TGCAGCGTTGAATGGGACAGACTTTACGAGCAGTACGTC. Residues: CSVEWDRLYEQYV.

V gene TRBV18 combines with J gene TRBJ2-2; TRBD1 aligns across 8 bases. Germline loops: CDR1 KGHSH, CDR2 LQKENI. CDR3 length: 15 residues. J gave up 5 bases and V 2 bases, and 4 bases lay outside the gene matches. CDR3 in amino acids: CASSPGTGGTGELFF. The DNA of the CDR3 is TGTGCCAGCTCACCAGGAACAGGGGGTACCGGGGAGCTGTTTTTT.

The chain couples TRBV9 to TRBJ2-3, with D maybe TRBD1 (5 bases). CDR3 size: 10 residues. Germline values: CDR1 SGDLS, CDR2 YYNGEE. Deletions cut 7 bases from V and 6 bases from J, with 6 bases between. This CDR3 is CASGADTQYF. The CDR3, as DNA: TGTGCCAGCGGGGCGGATACGCAGTATTTT. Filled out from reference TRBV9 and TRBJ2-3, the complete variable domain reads DSGVTQTPKHLITATGQRVTLRCSPRSGDLSVYWYQQSLDQGLQFLIQYYNGEERAKGNILERFSAQQFPDLHSELNLSSLELGDSALYFCASGADTQYFGPGTRLTVL.

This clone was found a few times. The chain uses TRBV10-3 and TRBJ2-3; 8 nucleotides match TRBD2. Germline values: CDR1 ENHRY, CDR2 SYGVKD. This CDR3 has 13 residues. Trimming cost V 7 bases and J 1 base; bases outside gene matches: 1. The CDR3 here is CAINSGGTDTQYF. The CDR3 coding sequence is TGTGCCATCAATAGCGGGGGCACAGATACGCAGTATTTT.

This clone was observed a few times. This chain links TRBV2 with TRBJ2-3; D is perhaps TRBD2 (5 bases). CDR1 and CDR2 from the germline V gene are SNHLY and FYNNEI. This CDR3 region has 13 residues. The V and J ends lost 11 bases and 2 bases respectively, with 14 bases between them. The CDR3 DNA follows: TGTGCCTCCCGACGGGATTACACAGATACGCAGTATTTT. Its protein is CASRRDYTDTQYF.

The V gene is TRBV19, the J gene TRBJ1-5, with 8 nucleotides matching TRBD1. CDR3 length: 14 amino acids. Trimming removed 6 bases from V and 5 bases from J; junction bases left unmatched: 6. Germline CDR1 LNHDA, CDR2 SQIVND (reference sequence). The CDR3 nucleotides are TGTGCCAGTAGATATCACAGGGGGGATCAGCCCCAGCATTTT. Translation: CASRYHRGDQPQHF.

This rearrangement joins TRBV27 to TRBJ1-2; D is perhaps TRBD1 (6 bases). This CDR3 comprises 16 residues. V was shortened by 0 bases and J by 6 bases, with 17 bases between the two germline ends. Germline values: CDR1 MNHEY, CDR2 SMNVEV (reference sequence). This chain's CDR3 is CASSLSVTGLRHGYTF. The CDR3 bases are TGTGCCAGCAGTTTATCGGTGACAGGCCTTCGCCATGGCTACACCTTC.

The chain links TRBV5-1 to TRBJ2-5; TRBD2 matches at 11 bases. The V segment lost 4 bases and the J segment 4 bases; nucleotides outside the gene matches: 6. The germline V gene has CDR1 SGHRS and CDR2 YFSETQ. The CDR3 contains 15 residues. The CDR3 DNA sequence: TGCGCCAGCAGCAGAGTAGCGGGGGGGCCAGAGACCCAGTACTTC. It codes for CASSRVAGGPETQYF. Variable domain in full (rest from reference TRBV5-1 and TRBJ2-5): KAGVTQTPRYLIKTRGQQVTLSCSPISGHRSVSWYQQTPGQGLQFLFEYFSETQRNKGNFPGRFSGRQFSNSRSEMNVSTLELGDSALYLCASSRVAGGPETQYFGPGTRLLVL.